Sequencing of this T cell receptor beta chain was carried out in a study of blood T cell repertoires in COVID-19. CDR3 length equals 18 residues. Trimming left V 4 bases short and J 0 bases short, with 19 bases between. The germline V gene has CDR1 LGHDT and CDR2 YNNKEL (reference sequence). In the original processing: Amplification from reference gene primers served as the basis for estimated nucleated cell counts. Profiled with immunoSEQ multiplex PCR; TCRdb holds only in-frame clones, not every one. The D gene and trimming were derived from the DNA, and the V and J assignments and clone size from that table. The sample lists 95,000 to 110,000 clones, about 89% occurring once.

The TCR originated in a human donor in a cohort sampled during active COVID-19. The source material was peripheral blood. V gene TRBV3-1 (or the pseudogene TRBV3-2) combines with J gene TRBJ1-3; a possible D gene is TRBD1 (5 bases). The DNA for the CDR3 is TGTGCCAGCAGCCCAAAGATCGGTAGACAGCTCTCTGGAAACACCATATATTTT. This translates into CASSPKIGRQLSGNTIYF.